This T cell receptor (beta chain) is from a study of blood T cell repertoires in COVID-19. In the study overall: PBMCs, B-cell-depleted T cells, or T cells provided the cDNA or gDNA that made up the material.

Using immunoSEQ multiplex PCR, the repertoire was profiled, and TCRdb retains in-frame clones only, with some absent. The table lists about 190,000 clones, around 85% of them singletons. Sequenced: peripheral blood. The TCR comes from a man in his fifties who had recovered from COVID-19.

CDR3 nucleotides: TGTGCCAGCAGCCCCCTCACCAGCGGGAGTGGGACAGATACGCAGTATTTT. The encoded protein is CASSPLTSGSGTDTQYF. The rearrangement uses TRBV14 and TRBJ2-3; TRBD2 matches 8 bases. CDR1 and CDR2 (germline): SGHDN, FVKESK. The CDR3 runs to 17 residues. J gave up 3 bases and V 4 bases, and 12 bases lay outside the gene matches.